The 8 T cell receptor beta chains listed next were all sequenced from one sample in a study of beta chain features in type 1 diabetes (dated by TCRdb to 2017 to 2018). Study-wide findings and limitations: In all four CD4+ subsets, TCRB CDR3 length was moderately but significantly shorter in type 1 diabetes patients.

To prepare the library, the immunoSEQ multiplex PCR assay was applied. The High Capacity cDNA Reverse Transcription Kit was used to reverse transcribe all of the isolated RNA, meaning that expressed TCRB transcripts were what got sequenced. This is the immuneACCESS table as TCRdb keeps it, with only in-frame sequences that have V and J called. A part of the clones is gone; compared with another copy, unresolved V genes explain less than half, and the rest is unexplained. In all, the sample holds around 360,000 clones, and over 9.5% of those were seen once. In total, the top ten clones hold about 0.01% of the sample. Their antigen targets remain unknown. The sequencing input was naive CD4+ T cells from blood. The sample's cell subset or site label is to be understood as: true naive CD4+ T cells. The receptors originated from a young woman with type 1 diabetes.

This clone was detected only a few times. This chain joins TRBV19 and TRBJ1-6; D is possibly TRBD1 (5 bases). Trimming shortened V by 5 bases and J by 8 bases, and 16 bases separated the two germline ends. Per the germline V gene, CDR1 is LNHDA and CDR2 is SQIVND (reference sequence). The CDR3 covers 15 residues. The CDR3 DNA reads TGTGCCAGTAGTCCCCCGGCAGGGTTGGATTCACCCCTCCACTTT. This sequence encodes CASSPPAGLDSPLHF.

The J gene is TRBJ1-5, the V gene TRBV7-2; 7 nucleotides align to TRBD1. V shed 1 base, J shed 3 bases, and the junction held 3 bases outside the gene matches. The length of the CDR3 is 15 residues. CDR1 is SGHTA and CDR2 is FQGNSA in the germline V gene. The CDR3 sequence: CASSLGGQLNQPQHF. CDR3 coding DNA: TGTGCCAGCAGCTTAGGGGGACAGCTCAATCAGCCCCAGCATTTT.

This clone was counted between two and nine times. The CDR3 sequence is CASSQNTPGAKNIQYF. CDR3 nucleotide sequence: TGTGCCAGCAGCCAGAATACGCCCGGGGCCAAAAACATTCAGTACTTC. J is TRBJ2-4 and V is TRBV5-4, with D unresolved. CDR1 is SGHNT, CDR2 YYREEE, per germline (reference sequence). Between the trimmed V and J ends, which lost 4 bases and 1 base, there was a span of 15 bases. CDR3 length equals 16 residues.

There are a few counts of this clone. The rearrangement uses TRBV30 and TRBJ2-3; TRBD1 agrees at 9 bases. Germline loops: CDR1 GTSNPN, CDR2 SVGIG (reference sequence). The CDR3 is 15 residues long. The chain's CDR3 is CATTGGFFGTDTQYF. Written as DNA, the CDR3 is TGTGCTACGACAGGGGGTTTCTTCGGGACAGATACGCAGTATTTT.

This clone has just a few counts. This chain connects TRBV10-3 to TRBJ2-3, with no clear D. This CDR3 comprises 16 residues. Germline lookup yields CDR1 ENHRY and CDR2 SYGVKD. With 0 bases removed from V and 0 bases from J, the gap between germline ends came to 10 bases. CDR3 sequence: CAISESETRSTDTQYF. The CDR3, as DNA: TGTGCCATCAGTGAGTCGGAGACTCGAAGCACAGATACGCAGTATTTT.

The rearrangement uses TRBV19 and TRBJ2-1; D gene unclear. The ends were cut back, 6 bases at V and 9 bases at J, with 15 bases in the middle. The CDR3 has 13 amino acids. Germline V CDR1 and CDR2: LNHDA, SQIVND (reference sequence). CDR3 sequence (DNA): TGTGCCAGTAGCCAGACTCCCAACGGTGAGCAGTTCTTC. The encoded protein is CASSQTPNGEQFF.

The CDR3 protein is CASSGRAGTGDEQYF. The CDR3 DNA sequence: TGTGCCAGCAGCGGAAGAGCCGGGACAGGGGACGAGCAGTACTTC. The J gene is TRBJ2-7, the V gene TRBV5-6; 10 bases are shared with TRBD1. CDR3 length: 15 residues. V dropped 4 bases and J dropped 5; count of bases not matched to a gene: 9. Per germline, CDR1 SGHDT and CDR2 YYEEEE. Variable domain in full (rest from reference TRBV5-6 and TRBJ2-7): DAGVTQSPTHLIKTRGQQVTLRCSPKSGHDTVSWYQQALGQGPQFIFQYYEEEERQRGNFPDRFSGHQFPNYSSELNVNALLLGDSALYLCASSGRAGTGDEQYFGPGTRLTVT.

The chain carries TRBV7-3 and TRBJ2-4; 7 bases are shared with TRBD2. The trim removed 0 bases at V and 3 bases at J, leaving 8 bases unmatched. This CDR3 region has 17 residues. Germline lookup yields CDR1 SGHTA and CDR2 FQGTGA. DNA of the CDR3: TGTGCCAGCAGCTTAACGTCGGGGGGAGTAGGCAAAAACATTCAGTACTTC. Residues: CASSLTSGGVGKNIQYF.